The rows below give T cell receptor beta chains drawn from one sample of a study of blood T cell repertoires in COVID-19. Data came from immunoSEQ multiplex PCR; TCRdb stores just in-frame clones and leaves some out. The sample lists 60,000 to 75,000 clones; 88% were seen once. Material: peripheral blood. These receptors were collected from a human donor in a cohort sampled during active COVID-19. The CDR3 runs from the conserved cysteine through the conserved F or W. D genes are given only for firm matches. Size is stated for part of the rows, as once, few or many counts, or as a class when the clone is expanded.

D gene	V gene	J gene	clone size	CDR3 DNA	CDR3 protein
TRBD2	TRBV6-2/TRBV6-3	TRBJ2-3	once	TGTGCCAGCAGCACTCCTCTTACTAGCGGACCCACAGATACGCAGTATTTT	CASSTPLTSGPTDTQYF
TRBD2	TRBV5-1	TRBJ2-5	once	TGCGCCAGCACCACGGGAGGCCAGGAGACCCAGTACTTC	CASTTGGQETQYF
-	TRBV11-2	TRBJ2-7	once	TGTGCCAGCAGCTTCAATGGGGCCCTCGAGCAGTACTTC	CASSFNGALEQYF
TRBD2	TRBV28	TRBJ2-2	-	TGTGCCAGCAGCTCTCCGGGACTAGCGGAAAGGGGGAGGACCGGGGAGCTGTTTTTT	CASSSPGLAERGRTGELFF
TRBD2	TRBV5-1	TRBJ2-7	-	TGCGCCAGCAGCTTAGCGAGCCAGGCGGGAGGCTCCTACGAGCAGTACTTC	CASSLASQAGGSYEQYF
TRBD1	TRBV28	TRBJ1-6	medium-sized	TGTGCCAGCGTCAAACTAACAGGGGGTACTTTCTCCTATAATTCACCCCTCCACTTT	CASVKLTGGTFSYNSPLHF
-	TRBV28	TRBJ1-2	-	TGTGCCAGCAGAACCGCAGGGGAGAGCTATGGCTACACCTTC	CASRTAGESYGYTF
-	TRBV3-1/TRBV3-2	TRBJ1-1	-	TGTGCCAGCAGCCAGGCCGAGAACACTGAAGCTTTCTTT	CASSQAENTEAFF
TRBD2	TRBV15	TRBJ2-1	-	TGTGCCACCAGCAGAGTTGGGACTAGCGGCTACAATGAGCAGTTCTTC	CATSRVGTSGYNEQFF
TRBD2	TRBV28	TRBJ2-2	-	TGTGCCAGCTCCTTCGGGGGGAGGGAGCTGTTTTTT	CASSFGGRELFF
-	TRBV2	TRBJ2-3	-	TGTGCCAGCAGTGAAGAGGCGGGGCGGGTTGCAGATACGCAGTATTTT	CASSEEAGRVADTQYF
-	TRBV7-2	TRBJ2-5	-	TGTGCCAGCAGCCTGGGCACTCCGGAAGGTTGGGCACAAGAGACCCAGTACTTC	CASSLGTPEGWAQETQYF
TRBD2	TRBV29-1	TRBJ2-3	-	TGCAGCGTTGAAGATGGGACTAGCGCCCGTGGCACAGATACGCAGTATTTT	CSVEDGTSARGTDTQYF
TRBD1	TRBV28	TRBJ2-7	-	TGTGCCAGCACCCCACCAGGGGGCAGTGGAGGCTACGAGCAGTACTTC	CASTPPGGSGGYEQYF
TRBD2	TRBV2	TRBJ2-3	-	TGTGCCAGCAGAGGACTAGGAACAGATACGCAGTATTTT	CASRGLGTDTQYF
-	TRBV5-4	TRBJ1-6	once	TGTGCCAGCAGCTTGGCCATGGCGGCGGGGGGCAGTTCACCCCTCCACTTT	CASSLAMAAGGSSPLHF
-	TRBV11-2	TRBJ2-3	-	TGTGCCAGCAGCTTAGGGGAGGTTTCTACGCAGTATTTT	CASSLGEVSTQYF